The entry that follows covers one T cell receptor beta chain sequence. Its antigen is not known. Making use of molecular barcodes, quantitative 5'-RACE generated TCR beta libraries. TCRdb recomputed calls from the 5' RACE reads with MiXCR, one row per CDR3 protein. The table includes 350,000 to 450,000 distinct CDR3 sequences, roughly 20% detected once. Trimming removed 1 base from V and 5 bases from J, with 9 bases in between. CDR1 SGHTA and CDR2 FQGNSA come from the germline V gene. The length of the CDR3 is 14 residues. The data were taken from a study of CD8 T cells in ankylosing spondylitis. Study results and limitations: Blood from ankylosing spondylitis patients appeared to carry a characteristic roughly 8-variant TCR beta motif. It was reported that disease-linked clones were significantly enriched in matched ankylosing spondylitis synovial fluid. Earlier work had already found some motif variants in reactive arthritis synovial fluid and blood.

Source material: blood, either unsorted or a sorted T cell fraction (not recorded which). The receptor comes from a male donor with ankylosing spondylitis or in good health (not recorded which). The chain is built from TRBV7-2 and TRBJ2-1; no definite D call. Written as DNA, the CDR3 is TGTGCCAGCAGCTTAGTTGTCAGAAACAATGAGCAGTTCTTC. It codes for CASSLVVRNNEQFF.